This T cell receptor (beta chain) was obtained from a study of OX40 agonist ivuxolimab in advanced cancers. The overall study: Melanoma, hepatocellular carcinoma, head and neck or renal cell cancer occurred in dose-escalation patients.

Sequencing used immunoSEQ multiplex PCR; TCRdb keeps in-frame clones, though not all of them. The sample shows under 100,000 clones, roughly 80% of them seen only once. Specimen: CD4+ or CD8+ T cells sorted from blood, collected in a trial of the OX40 agonist ivuxolimab. The clonotype comes from an adult with an advanced solid tumor such as melanoma, head and neck, liver or kidney cancer.

CDR3 region: CASSEGTGDYGYTF. CDR3 in DNA: TGTGCCAGCAGCGAAGGGACTGGGGACTATGGCTACACCTTC. The rearrangement joins TRBV13 to TRBJ1-2, with D perhaps matching TRBD1 (5 bases). V was trimmed by 5 bases and J by 3 bases, leaving 13 bases between them. The CDR3 is 14 residues long. Germline-derived CDR1 and CDR2 are PRHDT and FYEKMQ (reference sequence).